A selection of T cell receptor beta chains follows, all from one sample in a study of human thymus T cells. This table comes from immunoSEQ multiplex PCR, and its TCRdb copy is limited to in-frame clones, with some not included. The sample records some 120,000 clones, around 94% being singletons. Sequencing used thymus tissue. The origin of the receptors is a boy under two years old with a congenital heart defect but otherwise immunologically healthy. The CDR3 runs from the conserved cysteine through the conserved F or W. The order of the fields is D gene, J gene, V gene, CDR3 protein, CDR3 DNA. D genes are given only for firm matches.

TRBD1 TRBJ2-5 TRBV5-4 CASSLGDRSSQETQYF TGTGCCAGCAGCTTGGGGGACAGGTCCTCGCAAGAGACCCAGTACTTC
NA TRBJ1-2 TRBV6-5 CASSYNLDYGYTF TGTGCCAGCAGTTACAATTTGGACTATGGCTACACCTTC
NA TRBJ1-1 TRBV5-1 CASSRTEDTEAFF TGCGCCAGCAGCCGGACGGAGGACACTGAAGCTTTCTTT
NA TRBJ2-3 TRBV10-2 CASRGDANTQYF TGCGCCAGCAGGGGGGACGCAAATACGCAGTATTTT
TRBD1 TRBJ1-2 TRBV29-1 CSVEEKGGQGLYGYTF TGCAGCGTTGAAGAAAAAGGGGGACAGGGGCTCTATGGCTACACCTTC
NA TRBJ1-6 TRBV4-1 CASSQDSAGNRDNSPLHF TGCGCCAGCAGCCAAGATAGTGCGGGGAATAGGGATAATTCACCCCTCCACTTT
TRBD2 TRBJ2-7 TRBV7-2 CASSLGGLADSYEQYF TGTGCCAGCAGCTTAGGGGGACTAGCGGACTCCTACGAGCAGTACTTC
NA TRBJ2-7 TRBV5-5 CASSLNPLSVLEQYF TGTGCCAGCAGCCTTAACCCACTAAGCGTACTCGAGCAGTACTTC
TRBD1 TRBJ1-1 TRBV14 CASSQPGQGPGGYSEAFF TGTGCCAGCAGCCAGCCGGGACAGGGGCCCGGGGGATACTCTGAAGCTTTCTTT
NA TRBJ1-3 TRBV27 CASRGGFAGNTIYF TGTGCCAGCAGGGGAGGGTTCGCTGGAAACACCATATATTTT